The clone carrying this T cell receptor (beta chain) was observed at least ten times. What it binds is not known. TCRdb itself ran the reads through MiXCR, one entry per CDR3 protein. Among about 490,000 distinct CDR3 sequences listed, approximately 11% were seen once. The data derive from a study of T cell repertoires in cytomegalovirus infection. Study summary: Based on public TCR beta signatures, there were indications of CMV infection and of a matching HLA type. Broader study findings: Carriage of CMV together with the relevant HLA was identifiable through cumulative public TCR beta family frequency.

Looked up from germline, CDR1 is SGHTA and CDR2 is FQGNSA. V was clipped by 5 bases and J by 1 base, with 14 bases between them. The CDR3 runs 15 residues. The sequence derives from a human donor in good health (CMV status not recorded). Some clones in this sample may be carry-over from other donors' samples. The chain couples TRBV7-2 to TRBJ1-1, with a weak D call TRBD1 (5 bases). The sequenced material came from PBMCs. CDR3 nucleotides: TGTGCCAGCAGCCCCGACGCCAGGGAGAACACTGAAGCTTTCTTT. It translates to CASSPDARENTEAFF.